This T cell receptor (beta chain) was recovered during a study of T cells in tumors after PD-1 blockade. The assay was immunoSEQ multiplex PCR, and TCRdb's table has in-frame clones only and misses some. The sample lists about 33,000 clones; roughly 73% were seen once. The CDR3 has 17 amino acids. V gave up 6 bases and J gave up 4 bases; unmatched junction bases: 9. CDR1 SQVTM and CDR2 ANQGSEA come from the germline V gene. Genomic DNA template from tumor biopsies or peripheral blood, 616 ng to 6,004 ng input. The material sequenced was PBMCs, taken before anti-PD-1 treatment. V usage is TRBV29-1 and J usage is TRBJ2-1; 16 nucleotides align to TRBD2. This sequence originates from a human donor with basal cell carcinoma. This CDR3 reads CSVTGTSGGAKYNEQFF. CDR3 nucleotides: TGCAGCGTAACCGGGACTAGCGGGGGGGCAAAATACAATGAGCAGTTCTTC.